This T cell receptor (beta chain) was sequenced for a study of metastatic and nonmetastatic thyroid tumors. Across the whole study: Repertoire comparison spanned blood and tumor or nodule tissue of malignant and benign thyroid patients. Overall study results and limits: According to reports, the diversity of TCR beta was significantly higher in malignant thyroid tumors than in benign nodules, and this held in both blood and tumor samples.

Each patient came to thyroid surgery without any prior treatment (of any kind). Germline values: CDR1 LNHDA, CDR2 SQIVND (reference sequence). The V and J ends lost 9 bases and 2 bases, in that order; junction bases with no gene match: 5. The CDR3 sequence is 13 residues long. Original handling: A classifier for distant metastasis in papillary thyroid cancer was constructed using CDR3 differences observed across clinicopathological groups. From the PCR reads, TCRdb re-called clones with MiXCR. The authors' filters were not applied to this entry. Among about 24,000 clones listed, 15% to 20% were seen once. This clone is medium-sized. Its antigen is unidentified.

Specimen: blood. This clonotype originated in a male donor with papillary thyroid cancer or a benign thyroid nodule (not recorded which). Some clones in this sample may be carry-over from other donors' samples. The V and J genes are TRBV19 and TRBJ2-7; 9 bases line up with TRBD1. CDR3 nucleotide sequence: TGTGCCAGCACGGGGACAGGGCCCTACGAGCAGTACTTC. Translating gives CASTGTGPYEQYF. Variable domain in full (rest from reference TRBV19 and TRBJ2-7): DGGITQSPKYLFRKEGQNVTLSCEQNLNHDAMYWYRQDPGQGLRLIYYSQIVNDFQKGDIAEGYSVSREKKESFPLTVTSAQKNPTAFYLCASTGTGPYEQYFGPGTRLTVT.